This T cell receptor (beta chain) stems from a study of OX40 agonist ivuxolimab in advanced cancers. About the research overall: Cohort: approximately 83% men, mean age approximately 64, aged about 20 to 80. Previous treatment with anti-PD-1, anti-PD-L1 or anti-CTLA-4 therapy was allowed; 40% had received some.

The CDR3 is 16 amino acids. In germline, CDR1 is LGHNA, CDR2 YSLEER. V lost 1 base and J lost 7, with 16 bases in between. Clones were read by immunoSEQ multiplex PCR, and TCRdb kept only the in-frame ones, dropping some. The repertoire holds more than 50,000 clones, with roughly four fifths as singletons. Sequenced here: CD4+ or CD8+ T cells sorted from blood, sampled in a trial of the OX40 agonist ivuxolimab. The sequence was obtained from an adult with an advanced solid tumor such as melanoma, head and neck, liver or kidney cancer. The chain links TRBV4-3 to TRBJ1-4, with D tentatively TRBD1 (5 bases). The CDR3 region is CASSQGPGTSGEKLFF. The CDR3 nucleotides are TGCGCCAGCAGCCAAGGGCCGGGGACCAGCGGTGAAAAACTGTTTTTT.